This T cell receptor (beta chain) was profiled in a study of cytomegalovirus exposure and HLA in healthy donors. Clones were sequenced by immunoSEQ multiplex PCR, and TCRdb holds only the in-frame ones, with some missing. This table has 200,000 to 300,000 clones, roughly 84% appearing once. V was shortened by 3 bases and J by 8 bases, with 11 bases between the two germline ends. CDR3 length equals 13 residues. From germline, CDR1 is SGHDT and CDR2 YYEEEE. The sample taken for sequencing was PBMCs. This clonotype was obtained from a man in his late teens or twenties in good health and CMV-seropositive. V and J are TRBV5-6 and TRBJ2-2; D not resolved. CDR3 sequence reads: CASSSSVLGELFF. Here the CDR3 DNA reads TGTGCCAGCAGCTCCTCGGTCTTGGGGGAGCTGTTTTTT.